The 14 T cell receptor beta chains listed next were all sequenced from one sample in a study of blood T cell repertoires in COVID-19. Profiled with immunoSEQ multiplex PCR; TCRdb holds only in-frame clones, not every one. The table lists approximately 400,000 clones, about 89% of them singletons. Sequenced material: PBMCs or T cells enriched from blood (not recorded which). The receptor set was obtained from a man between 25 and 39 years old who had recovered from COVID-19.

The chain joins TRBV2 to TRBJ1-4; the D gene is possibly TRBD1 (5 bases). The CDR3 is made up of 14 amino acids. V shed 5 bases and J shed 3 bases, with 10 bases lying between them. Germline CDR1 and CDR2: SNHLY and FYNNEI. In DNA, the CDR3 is TGTGCCAGCAGTAGTTGGACACCTAATGAAAAACTGTTTTTT. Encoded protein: CASSSWTPNEKLFF.

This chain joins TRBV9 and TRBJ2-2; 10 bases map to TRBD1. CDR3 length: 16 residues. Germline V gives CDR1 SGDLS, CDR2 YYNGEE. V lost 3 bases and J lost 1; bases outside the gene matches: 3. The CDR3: CASSARDRGNTGELFF. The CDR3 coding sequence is TGTGCCAGCAGCGCCAGGGACAGGGGGAACACCGGGGAGCTGTTTTTT.

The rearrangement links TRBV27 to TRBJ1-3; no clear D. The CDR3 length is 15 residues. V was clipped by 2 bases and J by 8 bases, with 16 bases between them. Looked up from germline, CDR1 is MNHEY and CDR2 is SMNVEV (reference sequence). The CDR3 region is CASSLRQSPIDTIYF. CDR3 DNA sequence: TGTGCCAGCAGTTTAAGACAATCCCCCATTGACACCATATATTTT.

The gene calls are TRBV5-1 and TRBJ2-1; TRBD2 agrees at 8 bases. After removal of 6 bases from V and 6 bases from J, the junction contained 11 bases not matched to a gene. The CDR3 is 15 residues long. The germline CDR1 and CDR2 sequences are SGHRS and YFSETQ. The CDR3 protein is CASTIGGAFSNEQFF. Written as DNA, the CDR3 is TGCGCCAGCACAATCGGGGGGGCCTTTAGCAATGAGCAGTTCTTC.

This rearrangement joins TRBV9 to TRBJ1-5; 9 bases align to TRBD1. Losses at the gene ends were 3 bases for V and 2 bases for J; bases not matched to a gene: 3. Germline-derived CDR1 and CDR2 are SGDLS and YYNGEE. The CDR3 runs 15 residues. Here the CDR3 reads CASSAGQGGNQPQHF. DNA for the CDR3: TGTGCCAGCAGCGCGGGACAGGGCGGCAATCAGCCCCAGCATTTT.

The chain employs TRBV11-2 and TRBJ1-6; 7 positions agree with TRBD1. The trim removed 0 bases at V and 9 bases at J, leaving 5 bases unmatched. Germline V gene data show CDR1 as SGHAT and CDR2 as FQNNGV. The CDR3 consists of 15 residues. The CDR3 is CASSLERGLGSPLHF. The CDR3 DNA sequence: TGTGCCAGCAGCTTAGAGAGGGGGCTAGGTTCACCCCTCCACTTT.

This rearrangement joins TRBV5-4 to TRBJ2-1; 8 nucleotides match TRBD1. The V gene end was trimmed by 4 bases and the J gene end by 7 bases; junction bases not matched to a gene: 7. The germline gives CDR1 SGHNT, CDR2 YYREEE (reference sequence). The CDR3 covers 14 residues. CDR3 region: CASSQGQGENEQFF. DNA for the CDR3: TGTGCCAGCAGCCAAGGACAGGGTGAGAATGAGCAGTTCTTC.

CDR3 in DNA: TGTGCCAGCAGTGGAGTCCAGGGGGCGTTGGACTATGGCTACACCTTC. Protein: CASSGVQGALDYGYTF. The gene calls are TRBV6-1 and TRBJ1-2; 8 bases map to TRBD1. The CDR3 is made up of 16 amino acids. V trimming: 4 bases; J trimming: 3 bases; junction bases outside the gene matches: 10. CDR1 and CDR2 (germline): MNHNS, SASEGT.

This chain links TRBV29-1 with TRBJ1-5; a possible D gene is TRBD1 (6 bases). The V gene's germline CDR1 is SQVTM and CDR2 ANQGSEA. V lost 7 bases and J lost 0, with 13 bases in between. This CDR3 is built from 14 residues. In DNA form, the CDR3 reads TGCAGCGCGACCCAGGGGACTAGCAATCAGCCCCAGCATTTT. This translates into CSATQGTSNQPQHF. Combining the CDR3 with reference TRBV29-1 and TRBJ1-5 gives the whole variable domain SAVISQKPSRDICQRGTSLTIQCQVDSQVTMMFWYRQQPGQSLTLIATANQGSEATYESGFVIDKFPISRPNLTFSTLTVSNMSPEDSSIYLCSATQGTSNQPQHFGDGTRLSIL.

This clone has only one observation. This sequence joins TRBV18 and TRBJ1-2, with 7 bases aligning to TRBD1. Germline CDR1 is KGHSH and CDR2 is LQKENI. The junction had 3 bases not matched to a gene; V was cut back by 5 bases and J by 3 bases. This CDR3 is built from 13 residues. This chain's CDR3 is CASSDTGDYGYTF. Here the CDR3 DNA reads TGTGCCAGCTCAGATACAGGGGACTATGGCTACACCTTC.

This chain's CDR3 is CAWREGTDGPRANYGYTF. The DNA for the CDR3 is TGTGCCTGGAGGGAGGGGACAGATGGTCCCCGGGCTAACTATGGCTACACCTTC. This chain connects TRBV30 to TRBJ1-2, with 7 bases fitting TRBD1. CDR1 is GTSNPN and CDR2 is SVGIG in the germline V gene (reference sequence). CDR3 length: 18 amino acids. After removal of 3 bases from V and 0 bases from J, the junction contained 16 bases not matched to a gene.

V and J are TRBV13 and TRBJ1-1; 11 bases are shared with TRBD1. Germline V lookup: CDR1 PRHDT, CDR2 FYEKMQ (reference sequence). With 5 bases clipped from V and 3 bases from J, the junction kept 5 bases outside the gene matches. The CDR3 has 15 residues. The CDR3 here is CASSKDRGRDTEAFF. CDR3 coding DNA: TGTGCCAGCAGCAAGGACAGGGGGCGCGACACTGAAGCTTTCTTT.

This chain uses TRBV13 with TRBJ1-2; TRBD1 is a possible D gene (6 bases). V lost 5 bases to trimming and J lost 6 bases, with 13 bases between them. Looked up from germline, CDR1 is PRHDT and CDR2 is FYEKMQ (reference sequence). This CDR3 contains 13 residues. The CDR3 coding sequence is TGTGCCAGCAGCCCACAGGGTTTCCATGGCTACACCTTC. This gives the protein CASSPQGFHGYTF.

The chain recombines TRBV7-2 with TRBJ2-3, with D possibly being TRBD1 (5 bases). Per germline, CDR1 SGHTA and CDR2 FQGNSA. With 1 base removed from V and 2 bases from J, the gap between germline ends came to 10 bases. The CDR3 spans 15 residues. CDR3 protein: CASSLGAGNTDTQYF. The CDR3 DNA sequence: TGTGCCAGCAGCTTAGGGGCAGGGAACACAGATACGCAGTATTTT.